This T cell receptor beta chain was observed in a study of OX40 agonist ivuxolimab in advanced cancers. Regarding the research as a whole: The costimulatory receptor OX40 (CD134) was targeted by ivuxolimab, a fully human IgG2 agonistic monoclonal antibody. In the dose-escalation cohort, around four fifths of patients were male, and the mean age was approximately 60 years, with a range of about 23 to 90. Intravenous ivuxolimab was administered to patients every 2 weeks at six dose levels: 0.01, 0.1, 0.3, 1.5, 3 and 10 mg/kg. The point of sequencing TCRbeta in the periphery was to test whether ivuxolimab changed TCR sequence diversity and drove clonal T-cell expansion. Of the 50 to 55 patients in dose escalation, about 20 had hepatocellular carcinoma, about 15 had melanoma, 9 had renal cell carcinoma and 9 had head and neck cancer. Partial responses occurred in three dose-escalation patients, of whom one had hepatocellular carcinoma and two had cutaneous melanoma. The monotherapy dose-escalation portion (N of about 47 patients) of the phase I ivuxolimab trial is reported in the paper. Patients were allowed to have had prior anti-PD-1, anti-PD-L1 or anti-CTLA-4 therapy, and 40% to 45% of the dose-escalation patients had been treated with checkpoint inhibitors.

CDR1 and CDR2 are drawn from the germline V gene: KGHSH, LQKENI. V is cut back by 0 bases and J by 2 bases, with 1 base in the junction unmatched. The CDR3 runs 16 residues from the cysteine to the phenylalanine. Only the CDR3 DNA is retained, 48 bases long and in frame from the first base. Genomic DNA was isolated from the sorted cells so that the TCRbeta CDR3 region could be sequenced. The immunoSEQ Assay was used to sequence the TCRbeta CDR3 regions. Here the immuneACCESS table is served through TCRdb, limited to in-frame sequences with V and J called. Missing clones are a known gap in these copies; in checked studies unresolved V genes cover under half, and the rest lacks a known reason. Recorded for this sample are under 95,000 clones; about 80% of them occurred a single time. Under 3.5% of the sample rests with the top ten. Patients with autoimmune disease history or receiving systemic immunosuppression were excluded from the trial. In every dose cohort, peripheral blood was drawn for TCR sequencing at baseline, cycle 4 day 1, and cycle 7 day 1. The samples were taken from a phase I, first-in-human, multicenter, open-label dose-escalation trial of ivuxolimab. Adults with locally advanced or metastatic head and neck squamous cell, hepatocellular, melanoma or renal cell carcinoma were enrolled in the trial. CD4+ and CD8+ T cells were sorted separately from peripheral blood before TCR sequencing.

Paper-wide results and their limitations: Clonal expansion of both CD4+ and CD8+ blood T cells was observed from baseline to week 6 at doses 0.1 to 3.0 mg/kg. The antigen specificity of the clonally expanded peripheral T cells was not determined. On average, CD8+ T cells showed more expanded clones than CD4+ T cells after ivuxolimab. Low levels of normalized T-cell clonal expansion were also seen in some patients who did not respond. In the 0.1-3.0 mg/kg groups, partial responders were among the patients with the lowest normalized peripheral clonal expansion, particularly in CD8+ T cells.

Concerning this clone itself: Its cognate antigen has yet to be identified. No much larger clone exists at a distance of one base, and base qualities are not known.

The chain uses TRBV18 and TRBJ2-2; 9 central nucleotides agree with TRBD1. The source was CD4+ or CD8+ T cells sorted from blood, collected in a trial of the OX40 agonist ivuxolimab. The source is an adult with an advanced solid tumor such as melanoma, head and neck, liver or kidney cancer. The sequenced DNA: TGTGCCAGCTCACCACCGACAGGGGGAAACACCGGGGAGCTGTTTTTT. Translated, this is CASSPPTGGNTGELFF.